This T cell receptor (beta chain) originates from a study of control samples from healthy donors and cancer patients. Some clones are missing from TCRdb's copy, which holds only in-frame ones; the method was immunoSEQ multiplex PCR. Of approximately 140,000 clones listed, 80% to 95% are singletons. CDR3 length equals 18 residues. Trimming shortened V by 2 bases and J by 3 bases, and 23 bases separated the two germline ends. Germline V lookup: CDR1 SGHRS, CDR2 YFSETQ. The rearrangement uses TRBV5-1 and TRBJ1-1; unclear D gene. Sequenced: blood. The sequence derives from a man aged 25-40 years in good health. CDR3 nucleotide sequence: TGCGCCAGCAGCTTCAAGGTTGTTGCGGGGTTAGAAGACACTGAAGCTTTCTTT. Amino acids: CASSFKVVAGLEDTEAFF.